This TCR beta chain was documented in a study of T cells in Graves' hyperthyroidism and ophthalmopathy. Study-wide points: Among clonotypes expanded in thyroid above 0.001, most were also found in blood.

Disease duration under 2 months; hyperthyroidism patients were aged 18 to 65. Clinical symptoms, serum thyroxine and TRAb, thyroid ultrasound and orbital computed tomography together formed the diagnostic basis. This clonotype was recorded a few times. Its antigen is undetermined. Trimming took 5 bases from V and 5 from J; bases not matched to a gene: 9. The CDR3 has 16 amino acids. Germline assignment: CDR1 SGHVS and CDR2 FNYEAQ. RNA transcripts were the template for amplifying TCR beta CDR3 regions. An initial round of RT-PCR targeting the TCR CDR3 relied on the HTBI primer set. MiXCR was run by TCRdb on the multiplex PCR reads, yielding one entry per CDR3 protein. In the table there are some 440,000 distinct CDR3 sequences, about a sixth of which are singletons.

The sequence came from a woman aged 18-30 years with Graves' hyperthyroidism. The sample was blood. The V call is TRBV7-6, the J call TRBJ2-2; the match to TRBD1 covers 9 bases. CDR3 DNA: TGTGCCAGCAGCAGGTCCGGGACAGGGCGAACCGGGGAGCTGTTTTTT. Its protein is CASSRSGTGRTGELFF. Full variable domain (remainder filled in from reference TRBV7-6 and TRBJ2-2): GAGVSQSPRYKVTKRGQDVALRCDPISGHVSLYWYRQALGQGPEFLTYFNYEAQQDKSGLPNDRFSAERPEGSISTLTIQRTEQRDSAMYRCASSRSGTGRTGELFFGEGSRLTVL.